These 13 T cell receptor beta chains came from one sample sequenced in a study of a mutant IDH1 vaccine in newly diagnosed glioma. These receptors' antigens are unknown. The time point was: week 35, safety follow-up. Doses consisted of 300 ug of mutant IDH1 20-mer peptide each, paired with topical imiquimod. Sequenced by immunoSEQ multiplex PCR; TCRdb stores in-frame clones only, minus some. The repertoire includes some 61,000 clones, 84% of them detected once, and around 12% sits in the top ten. The sample was PBMCs, taken from a glioma patient whose treatment included an IDH1 peptide vaccine. These receptors were taken from a man aged 18-30 years with glioma.

A few counts support this clone. The chain is built from TRBV7-8 and TRBJ1-2, with D possibly TRBD1 on 5 matching bases. CDR3 length: 14 amino acids. Per germline, CDR1 SGHVS and CDR2 FQNEAQ. The V and J ends lost 5 bases and 4 bases respectively, with 14 bases between them. This CDR3 is CASSGRDRAYGYTF. Here the CDR3 DNA reads TGTGCCAGCAGCGGTCGGGACCGCGCCTATGGCTACACCTTC.

The rearrangement links TRBV5-1 to TRBJ2-3; no clear D gene. The length of the CDR3 is 14 residues. Trimming stripped 2 bases from V and 2 bases from J, with 9 bases between. Germline loops: CDR1 SGHRS, CDR2 YFSETQ. This CDR3 is CASSLSAYTDTQYF. The CDR3 region has the DNA TGCGCCAGCAGCTTATCAGCTTACACAGATACGCAGTATTTT.

The chain is built from TRBV19 and TRBJ2-2; the D call may be TRBD1 or TRBD2 (7 bases each). V was shortened by 5 bases and J by 1 base, with 11 bases between the two germline ends. The CDR3 covers 15 residues. Per germline, CDR1 LNHDA and CDR2 SQIVND (reference sequence). The CDR3 here is CASSGGDRNTGELFF. CDR3 DNA: TGTGCCAGTAGTGGGGGGGACAGGAACACCGGGGAGCTGTTTTTT. The complete variable domain, with remaining parts taken from reference TRBV19 and TRBJ2-2, reads DGGITQSPKYLFRKEGQNVTLSCEQNLNHDAMYWYRQDPGQGLRLIYYSQIVNDFQKGDIAEGYSVSREKKESFPLTVTSAQKNPTAFYLCASSGGDRNTGELFFGEGSRLTVL.

The chain has TRBV6-6 and TRBJ2-6; D is uncertain. The CDR3 sequence is 15 residues long. Germline V gene lookup returns CDR1 MNHNY and CDR2 SVGAGI (reference sequence). V lost 7 bases and J 0 bases, leaving 10 bases between the germline ends. CDR3 in amino acids: CASTGRNSGANVLTF. The CDR3 DNA sequence: TGTGCCAGCACTGGACGGAACTCTGGGGCCAACGTCCTGACTTTC.

V is TRBV7-2 and J is TRBJ2-1; D remains ambiguous. The V end was cut by 2 bases, the J end by 9 bases, with 11 bases between. There are 13 residues in the CDR3. Germline CDR1 reads SGHTA; CDR2 reads FQGNSA. DNA of the CDR3: TGTGCCAGCAGCTTACCCCCTACTACTGAGCAGTTCTTC. The encoded protein is CASSLPPTTEQFF.

The rearrangement joins TRBV28 to TRBJ2-5, with D maybe TRBD2 (6 bases). Germline V lookup: CDR1 MDHEN, CDR2 SYDVKM. The CDR3 is 15 amino acids. Trimming pared 4 bases from V and 2 bases from J, leaving 14 bases between. The CDR3 DNA follows: TGTGCCAGCAGTTCCTCAATTGGGACTCAAGAGACCCAGTACTTC. Amino acids: CASSSSIGTQETQYF.

This clone was detected only a few times. J is TRBJ1-5 and V is TRBV7-2; 9 bases fit TRBD1. With 4 bases clipped from V and 1 base from J, the junction kept 2 bases outside the gene matches. CDR1 and CDR2 from the germline V gene are SGHTA and FQGNSA. The CDR3 sequence is 15 residues long. The CDR3 region has the DNA TGTGCCAGCAGCTGGACAGGGGCCAGCAATCAGCCCCAGCATTTT. The encoded protein is CASSWTGASNQPQHF.

The J gene is TRBJ2-7, the V gene TRBV5-4; TRBD1 agrees at 8 bases. The CDR3 consists of 17 residues. Germline CDR1 is SGHNT and CDR2 is YYREEE (reference sequence). V shed 0 bases, J shed 4 bases, and the junction held 12 bases outside the gene matches. The CDR3 is CASSLARTGYFSYEQYF. In nucleotides, the CDR3 is TGTGCCAGCAGCTTGGCCAGGACAGGGTATTTTAGTTACGAGCAGTACTTC.

The CDR3 loop reads CASSVGLNALGAFF. DNA of the CDR3: TGTGCCAGCAGCGTAGGTCTTAATGCCCTCGGAGCTTTCTTT. This sequence joins TRBV9 and TRBJ1-1; unclear D gene. The germline V and J ends were trimmed by 0 bases and 10 bases, with 16 bases remaining between them. The germline V gene has CDR1 SGDLS and CDR2 YYNGEE. There are 14 residues in the CDR3. Full variable domain (outside the CDR3, taken from reference TRBV9 and TRBJ1-1): DSGVTQTPKHLITATGQRVTLRCSPRSGDLSVYWYQQSLDQGLQFLIQYYNGEERAKGNILERFSAQQFPDLHSELNLSSLELGDSALYFCASSVGLNALGAFFGQGTRLTVV.

V gene TRBV29-1 combines with J gene TRBJ1-2; D is unclear. Germline V lookup: CDR1 SQVTM, CDR2 ANQGSEA. V was clipped by 5 bases and J by 6 bases, with 13 bases between them. This CDR3 spans 12 amino acids. DNA for the CDR3: TGCAGCGTTCTCGGTAAGGGCCATGGCTACACCTTC. Translation: CSVLGKGHGYTF.

The genes are TRBV6-1 and TRBJ2-6, with 9 bases identical to TRBD1. The CDR3 covers 14 residues. With 6 bases clipped from V and 4 bases from J, the junction kept 1 base outside the gene matches. Per germline, CDR1 MNHNS and CDR2 SASEGT. The DNA of the CDR3 is TGTGCCAGCAGCGGGACAGGGGGGGCCAACGTCCTGACTTTC. Its translation: CASSGTGGANVLTF.

This clone was picked up one time. The rearrangement uses TRBV7-9 and TRBJ2-1; the D gene is possibly TRBD2 (5 bases). The CDR3 is 16 residues long. V shed 5 bases and J shed 0 bases, with 14 bases lying between them. Germline V lookup: CDR1 SEHNR, CDR2 FQNEAQ (reference sequence). The CDR3 protein is CASSPRRRNSYNEQFF. CDR3 DNA: TGTGCCAGCAGCCCTAGGAGGAGAAACTCCTACAATGAGCAGTTCTTC.

V is TRBV19 and J is TRBJ1-2; D perhaps matches TRBD1 (5 bases). V was pared by 2 bases and J by 2 bases, with 12 bases between. Germline V gene sequence: CDR1 LNHDA, CDR2 SQIVND (reference sequence). The CDR3 covers 15 residues. CDR3 coding DNA: TGTGCCAGTAGTATATTAGGAGGGGACAACTATGGCTACACCTTC. Amino acid sequence: CASSILGGDNYGYTF.